This TCR beta chain was retrieved from a study of shared clonotypes between healthy human individuals. Study details: Used for every donor were three CD4 naive, three CD4 memory, two CD8 naive and one CD8 memory plate.

To note about this clone: As yet, its antigen is unknown.

Assay: immunoSEQ multiplex PCR; the TCRdb copy retains only in-frame clones and omits some. The sample lists over 850,000 clones; more than 75% were seen once. The CDR3 length is 17 residues. J lost 4 bases, V lost 0 bases, and 9 bases had no gene match. The germline V gene encodes CDR1 KGHSH and CDR2 LQKENI. Study results and caveats: Across subsets, estimated richness was generally greater for naive than for memory populations. Deeper or shallower sequencing was expected to change how clonotypes are shared among donors.

The sequenced sample consisted of memory CD4+ T cells from PBMCs. Subset defined: CD45RA-negative fraction. The source of this sequence is a man younger than 35 in good health. Some clones in this sample may be carry-over from other donors' samples. The J gene is TRBJ2-1, the V gene TRBV18; 7 bases line up with TRBD2. The CDR3 protein is CASSPPWIAGKYNEQFF. CDR3 sequence (DNA): TGTGCCAGCTCACCACCTTGGATAGCGGGTAAATACAATGAGCAGTTCTTC. Together with reference TRBV18 and TRBJ2-1, the CDR3 gives the full variable domain: NAGVMQNPRHLVRRRGQEARLRCSPMKGHSHVYWYRQLPEEGLKFMVYLQKENIIDESGMPKERFSAEFPKEGPSILRIQQVVRGDSAAYFCASSPPWIAGKYNEQFFGPGTRLTVL.